Listed below are T cell receptor beta chains from one sample, sequenced in a study of T cell responses to AZD1222 COVID-19 vaccine. The table came from immunoSEQ multiplex PCR; TCRdb's copy has only in-frame clones and leaves some out. In the table there are approximately 140,000 clones, 92% of which are singletons. The specimen comprised peripheral blood, sampled 28 days after the second AZD1222 dose. The receptor source for this set is an adult who received the AZD1222 COVID-19 vaccine. The CDR3 runs from the conserved cysteine through the conserved F or W. The D gene is left open where the match is weak. Size tells how often a clone was seen (once, few, many) or the class of an expanded clone, and some rows leave it out.

V: TRBV7-9; size: -; D: TRBD2; J: TRBJ2-7; CDR3: CASSLSGIPYEQYF; DNA: TGTGCCAGCAGCTTAAGCGGGATACCCTACGAGCAGTACTTC
V: TRBV5-1; size: many; D: -; J: TRBJ1-6; CDR3: CASSSQGYNSPLHF; DNA: TGCGCCAGCAGCTCTCAGGGTTACAATTCACCCCTCCACTTT
V: TRBV19; size: few; D: TRBD1; J: TRBJ2-2; CDR3: CASKASRGYTGELFF; DNA: TGTGCCAGTAAAGCGTCCAGGGGGTACACCGGGGAGCTGTTTTTT
V: TRBV7-2; size: -; D: TRBD2; J: TRBJ2-4; CDR3: CASSKGLAGGKGAKNIQYF; DNA: TGTGCCAGCAGCAAAGGACTAGCGGGAGGTAAAGGGGCCAAAAACATTCAGTACTTC
V: TRBV7-9; size: -; D: -; J: TRBJ1-1; CDR3: CASSLGVQKALF; DNA: TGTGCCAGCAGCCTGGGGGTCCAAAAAGCCCTTTTT
V: TRBV7-9; size: -; D: -; J: TRBJ1-4; CDR3: CASSPNRDGVEKLFF; DNA: TGTGCCAGCAGCCCGAACCGGGACGGGGTCGAAAAACTGTTTTTT
V: TRBV3-1/TRBV3-2; size: -; D: -; J: TRBJ1-1; CDR3: CASISGTEAFF; DNA: TGTGCCAGCATTTCCGGGACTGAAGCTTTCTTT
V: TRBV5-1; size: -; D: TRBD1; J: TRBJ2-2; CDR3: CASTRDSSTGELFF; DNA: TGCGCCAGCACCCGGGACAGTTCCACCGGGGAGCTGTTTTTT
V: TRBV15; size: -; D: -; J: TRBJ2-3; CDR3: CATSRDKTDTQYF; DNA: TGTGCCACCAGCAGAGATAAGACAGATACGCAGTATTTT
V: TRBV3-1/TRBV3-2; size: -; D: TRBD1; J: TRBJ1-1; CDR3: CASSQSTGAAFF; DNA: TGTGCCAGCAGCCAATCGACAGGGGCAGCTTTCTTT
V: TRBV6-2/TRBV6-3; size: -; D: -; J: TRBJ2-7; CDR3: CASSLRWVSYEQYF; DNA: TGTGCCAGCAGTTTAAGATGGGTCTCCTACGAGCAGTACTTC
V: TRBV7-2; size: -; D: -; J: TRBJ2-3; CDR3: CASSSATDTQYF; DNA: TGTGCCAGCAGCTCGGCCACAGATACGCAGTATTTT
V: TRBV2; size: -; D: TRBD1; J: TRBJ1-4; CDR3: CASSVLGQGGEKLFF; DNA: TGTGCCAGCAGTGTCCTTGGACAGGGAGGTGAAAAACTGTTTTTT
V: TRBV6-6; size: -; D: -; J: TRBJ1-6; CDR3: CASSYSPYSPLHF; DNA: TGTGCCAGCAGTTACTCTCCCTATTCACCCCTCCACTTT
V: TRBV11-2; size: once; D: TRBD1; J: TRBJ2-7; CDR3: CASSLLGAGGIEQYF; DNA: TGTGCCAGCAGCTTACTCGGGGCAGGGGGTATCGAGCAGTACTTC
V: TRBV5-8; size: -; D: -; J: TRBJ2-1; CDR3: CASSLAAEPLYNEQFF; DNA: TGTGCCAGCAGCTTGGCCGCGGAGCCGCTTTACAATGAGCAGTTCTTC
V: TRBV27; size: -; D: TRBD1; J: TRBJ1-3; CDR3: CASSRQGEGNTIYF; DNA: TGTGCCAGCAGTAGACAGGGCGAAGGAAACACCATATATTTT
V: TRBV27; size: -; D: -; J: TRBJ1-6; CDR3: CASSLGSYNSPLHF; DNA: TGTGCCAGCAGTTTGGGTAGTTATAATTCACCCCTCCACTTT
V: TRBV7-2; size: -; D: TRBD1; J: TRBJ1-2; CDR3: CASSPKGQGYYGYTF; DNA: TGTGCCAGCAGCCCCAAGGGACAGGGTTATTATGGCTACACCTTC
V: TRBV7-6; size: -; D: -; J: TRBJ2-2; CDR3: CASSLAWPGGSTGELFF; DNA: TGTGCCAGCAGCTTAGCATGGCCTGGGGGGAGCACCGGGGAGCTGTTTTTT
V: TRBV28; size: -; D: -; J: TRBJ2-7; CDR3: CASSMTEYEQYF; DNA: TGTGCCAGCAGTATGACAGAATACGAGCAGTACTTC
V: TRBV18; size: -; D: -; J: TRBJ1-1; CDR3: CASSPSGNTEAFF; DNA: TGTGCCAGCTCACCATCGGGGAACACTGAAGCTTTCTTT
V: TRBV24-1; size: -; D: -; J: TRBJ1-4; CDR3: CATSRDGEKLFF; DNA: TGTGCCACCAGTCGGGACGGTGAAAAACTGTTTTTT
V: TRBV5-1; size: -; D: -; J: TRBJ2-1; CDR3: CASSPGGPYNEQFF; DNA: TGCGCCAGCAGCCCAGGAGGACCCTACAATGAGCAGTTCTTC
V: TRBV6-2/TRBV6-3; size: -; D: -; J: TRBJ2-5; CDR3: CASSYGGRVETQYF; DNA: TGTGCCAGCAGTTACGGGGGTCGGGTGGAGACCCAGTACTTC
V: TRBV12-3/TRBV12-4; size: -; D: -; J: TRBJ2-7; CDR3: CASSPAYYYEQYF; DNA: TGTGCCAGCAGTCCCGCCTATTACTACGAGCAGTACTTC
V: TRBV4-1; size: -; D: TRBD1; J: TRBJ1-1; CDR3: CASSQGFRQGDTEAFF; DNA: TGCGCCAGCAGCCAAGGGTTCCGACAGGGGGACACTGAAGCTTTCTTT
V: TRBV19; size: -; D: -; J: TRBJ1-2; CDR3: CASSGGLTYGYTF; DNA: TGTGCCAGTAGTGGCGGGTTAACGTATGGCTACACCTTC
V: TRBV7-3; size: -; D: -; J: TRBJ1-1; CDR3: CASSFGRENTEAFF; DNA: TGTGCCAGCAGCTTCGGACGTGAGAACACTGAAGCTTTCTTT
V: TRBV2; size: -; D: TRBD2; J: TRBJ2-3; CDR3: CASSQSGGTDTQYF; DNA: TGTGCCAGCAGCCAGAGCGGGGGCACAGATACGCAGTATTTT
V: TRBV6-1; size: -; D: -; J: TRBJ2-7; CDR3: CASSEGEGSHEQYF; DNA: TGTGCCAGCAGTGAAGGGGAAGGGTCCCACGAGCAGTACTTC